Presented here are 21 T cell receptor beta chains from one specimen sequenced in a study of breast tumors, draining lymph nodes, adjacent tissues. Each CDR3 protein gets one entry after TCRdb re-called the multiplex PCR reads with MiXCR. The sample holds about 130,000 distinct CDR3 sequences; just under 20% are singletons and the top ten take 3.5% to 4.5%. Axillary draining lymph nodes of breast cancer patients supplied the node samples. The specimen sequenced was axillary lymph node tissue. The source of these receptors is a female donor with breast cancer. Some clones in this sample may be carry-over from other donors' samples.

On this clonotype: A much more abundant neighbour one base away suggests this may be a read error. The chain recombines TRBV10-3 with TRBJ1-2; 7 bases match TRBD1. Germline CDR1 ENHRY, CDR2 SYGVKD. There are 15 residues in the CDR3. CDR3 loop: CASRPYRGRDYGHTF. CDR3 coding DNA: TGTGCCAGCAGGCCCTACAGGGGCCGCGACTATGGCCACACCTTC.

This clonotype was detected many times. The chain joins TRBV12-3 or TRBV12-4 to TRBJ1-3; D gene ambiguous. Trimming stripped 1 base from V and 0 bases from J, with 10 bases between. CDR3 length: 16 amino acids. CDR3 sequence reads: CASSLGVVNSGNTIYF. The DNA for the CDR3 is TGTGCCAGCAGTTTAGGGGTGGTTAACTCTGGAAACACCATATATTTT.

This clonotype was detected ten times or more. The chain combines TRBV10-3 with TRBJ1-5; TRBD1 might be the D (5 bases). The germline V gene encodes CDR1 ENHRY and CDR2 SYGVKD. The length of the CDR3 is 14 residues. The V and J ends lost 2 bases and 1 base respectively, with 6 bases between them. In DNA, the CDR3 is TGTGCCATCAGTGAGGGGGGGAGCAATCAGCCCCAGCATTTT. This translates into CAISEGGSNQPQHF.

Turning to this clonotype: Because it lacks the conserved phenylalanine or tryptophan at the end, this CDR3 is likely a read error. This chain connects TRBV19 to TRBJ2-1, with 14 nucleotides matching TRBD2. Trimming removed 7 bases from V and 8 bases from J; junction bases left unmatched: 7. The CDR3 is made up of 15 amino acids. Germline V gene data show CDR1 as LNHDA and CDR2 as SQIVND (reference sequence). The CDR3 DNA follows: TGTGCCAGTATTGAACCGGGACTAGCGGGAGATGAGCAGTTCTCC. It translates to CASIEPGLAGDEQFS.

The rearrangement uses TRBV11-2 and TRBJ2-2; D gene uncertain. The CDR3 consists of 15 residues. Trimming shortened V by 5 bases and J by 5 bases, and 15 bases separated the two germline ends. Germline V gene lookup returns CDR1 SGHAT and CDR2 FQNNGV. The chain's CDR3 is CASSPRVDRTGELFF. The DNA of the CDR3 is TGTGCCAGCAGCCCCCGAGTAGACCGAACCGGGGAGCTGTTTTTT.

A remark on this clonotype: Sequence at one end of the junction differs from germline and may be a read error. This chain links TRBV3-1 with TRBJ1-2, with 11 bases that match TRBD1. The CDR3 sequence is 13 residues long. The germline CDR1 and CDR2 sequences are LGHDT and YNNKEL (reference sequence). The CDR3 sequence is CAGSHGTGGDYTF. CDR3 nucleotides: TGTGCCGGCAGCCACGGGACAGGGGGAGACTACACCTTC.

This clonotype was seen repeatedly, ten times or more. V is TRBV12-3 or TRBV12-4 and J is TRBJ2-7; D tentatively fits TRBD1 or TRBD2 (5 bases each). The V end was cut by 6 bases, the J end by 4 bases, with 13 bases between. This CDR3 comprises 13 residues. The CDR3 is CASSRGEFYEQYF. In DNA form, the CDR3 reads TGTGCCAGCAGCAGAGGGGAGTTTTACGAGCAGTACTTC.

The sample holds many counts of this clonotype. The CDR3 DNA is TGTGCCAGCAGCGAAGGCCCGACCCAGTACTTC. It encodes CASSEGPTQYF. This rearrangement joins TRBV11-2 to TRBJ2-5; D gene uncertain. CDR1 SGHAT and CDR2 FQNNGV come from the germline V gene. CDR3 size: 11 residues. V dropped 5 bases and J dropped 7 bases, with 8 bases sitting between them. The full variable domain, rest sourced from reference TRBV11-2 and TRBJ2-5, is EAGVAQSPRYKIIEKRQSVAFWCNPISGHATLYWYQQILGQGPKLLIQFQNNGVVDDSQLPKDRFSAERLKGVDSTLKIQPAKLEDSAVYLCASSEGPTQYFGPGTRLLVL.

CDR3 residues: CASSFLGQGGNPPLHF. CDR3 coding DNA: TGTGCCAGCAGTTTCCTCGGACAGGGGGGAAATCCACCCCTCCACTTT. The gene calls are TRBV27 and TRBJ1-6; 10 bases match TRBD1. V was pared by 3 bases and J by 11 bases, with 10 bases of the junction left unmatched. CDR1 and CDR2 from the germline V gene are MNHEY and SMNVEV (reference sequence). CDR3 length: 16 residues.

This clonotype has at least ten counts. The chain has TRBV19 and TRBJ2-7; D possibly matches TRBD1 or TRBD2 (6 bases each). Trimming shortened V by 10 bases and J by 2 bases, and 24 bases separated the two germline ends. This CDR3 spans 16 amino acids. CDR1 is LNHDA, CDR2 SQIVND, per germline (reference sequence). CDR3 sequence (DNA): TGTGCCACCAGAGGGGGGCCGGGACAATCAACCTACGAGCAGTACTTC. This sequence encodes CATRGGPGQSTYEQYF.

CDR3 bases: TGTGCCAGCAGCCAAGATCGGGTCCCCAATCAGCCCCAGCATTTT. It yields the protein CASSQDRVPNQPQHF. The chain recombines TRBV3-1 with TRBJ1-5, with D unclear. CDR1 and CDR2 (germline): LGHDT, YNNKEL (reference sequence). The CDR3 has 15 amino acids. Trimming took 0 bases from V and 3 from J, leaving 9 bases between them. Complete variable domain (other parts from reference TRBV3-1 and TRBJ1-5): DTAVSQTPKYLVTQMGNDKSIKCEQNLGHDTMYWYKQDSKKFLKIMFSYNNKELIINETVPNRFSPKSPDKAHLNLHINSLELGDSAVYFCASSQDRVPNQPQHFGDGTRLSIL.

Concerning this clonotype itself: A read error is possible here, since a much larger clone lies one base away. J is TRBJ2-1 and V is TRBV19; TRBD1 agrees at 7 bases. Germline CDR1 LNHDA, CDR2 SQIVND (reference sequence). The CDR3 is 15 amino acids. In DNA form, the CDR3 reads TGTGCCAGTAGGGGCGACAGGGCCTCCTACAATGAGCCGTTCTTC. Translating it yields CASRGDRASYNEPFF.

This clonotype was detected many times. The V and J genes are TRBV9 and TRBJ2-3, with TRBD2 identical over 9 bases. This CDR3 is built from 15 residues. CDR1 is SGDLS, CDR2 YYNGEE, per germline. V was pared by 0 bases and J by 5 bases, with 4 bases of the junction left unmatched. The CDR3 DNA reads TGTGCCAGCAGCGTAGTAGCGGGGGCCCAAGATACGCAGTATTTT. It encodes CASSVVAGAQDTQYF.

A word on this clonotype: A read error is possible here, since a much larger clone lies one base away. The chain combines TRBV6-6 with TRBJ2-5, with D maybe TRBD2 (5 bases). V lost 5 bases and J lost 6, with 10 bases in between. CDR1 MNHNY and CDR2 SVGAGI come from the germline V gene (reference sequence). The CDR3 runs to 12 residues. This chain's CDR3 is CASSEGRKTQYF. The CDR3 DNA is TGTGCCAGCAGTGAGGGTCGGAAGACCCAGTACTTC.

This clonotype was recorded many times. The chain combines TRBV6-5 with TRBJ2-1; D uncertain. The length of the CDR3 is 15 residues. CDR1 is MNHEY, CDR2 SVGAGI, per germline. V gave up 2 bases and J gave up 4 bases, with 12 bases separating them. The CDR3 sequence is CASSYRRQRYNEQFF. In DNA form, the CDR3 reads TGTGCCAGCAGTTACCGCCGACAACGATACAATGAGCAGTTCTTC.

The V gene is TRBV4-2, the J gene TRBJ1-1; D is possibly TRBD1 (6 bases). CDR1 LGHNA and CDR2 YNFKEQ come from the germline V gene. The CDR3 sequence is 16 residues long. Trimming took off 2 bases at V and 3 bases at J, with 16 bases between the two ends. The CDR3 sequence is CASSQMLTGMDTEAFF. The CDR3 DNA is TGTGCCAGCAGCCAAATGCTGACAGGAATGGACACTGAAGCTTTCTTT.

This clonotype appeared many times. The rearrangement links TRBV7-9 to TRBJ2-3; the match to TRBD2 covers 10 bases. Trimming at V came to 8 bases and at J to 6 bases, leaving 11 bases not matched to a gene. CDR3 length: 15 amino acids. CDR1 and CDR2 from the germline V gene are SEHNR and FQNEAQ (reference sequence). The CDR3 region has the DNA TGTGCCAGCGCTAGCGGGGGCAATCGGGGGGATACGCAGTATTTT. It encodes CASASGGNRGDTQYF.

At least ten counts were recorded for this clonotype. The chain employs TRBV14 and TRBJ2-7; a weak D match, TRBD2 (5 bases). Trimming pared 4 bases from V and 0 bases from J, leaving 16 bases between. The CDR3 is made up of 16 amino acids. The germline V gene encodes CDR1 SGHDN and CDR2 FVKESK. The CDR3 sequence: CASSPPGGLSSYEQYF. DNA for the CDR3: TGTGCCAGCAGCCCCCCCGGCGGGCTCAGCTCCTACGAGCAGTACTTC.

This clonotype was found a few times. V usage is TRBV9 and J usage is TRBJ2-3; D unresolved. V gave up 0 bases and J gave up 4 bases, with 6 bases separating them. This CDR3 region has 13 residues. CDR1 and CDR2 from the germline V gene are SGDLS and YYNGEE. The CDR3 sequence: CASSVGGSDTQYF. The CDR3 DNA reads TGTGCCAGCAGCGTAGGTGGGTCAGATACGCAGTATTTT.

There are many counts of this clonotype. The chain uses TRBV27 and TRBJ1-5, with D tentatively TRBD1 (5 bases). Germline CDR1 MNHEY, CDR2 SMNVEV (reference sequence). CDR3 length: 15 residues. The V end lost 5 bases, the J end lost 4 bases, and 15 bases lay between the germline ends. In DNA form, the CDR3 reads TGTGCCAGCAGTGACCGGCTGGGGCGAAATCAGCCCCAGCATTTT. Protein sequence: CASSDRLGRNQPQHF.

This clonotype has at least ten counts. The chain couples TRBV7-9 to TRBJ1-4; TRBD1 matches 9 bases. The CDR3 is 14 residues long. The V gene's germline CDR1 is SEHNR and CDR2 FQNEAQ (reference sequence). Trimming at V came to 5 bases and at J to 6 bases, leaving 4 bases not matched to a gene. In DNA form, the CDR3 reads TGTGCCAGCAGCGCAGACAGGGGGGATGAAAAACTGTTTTTT. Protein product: CASSADRGDEKLFF.